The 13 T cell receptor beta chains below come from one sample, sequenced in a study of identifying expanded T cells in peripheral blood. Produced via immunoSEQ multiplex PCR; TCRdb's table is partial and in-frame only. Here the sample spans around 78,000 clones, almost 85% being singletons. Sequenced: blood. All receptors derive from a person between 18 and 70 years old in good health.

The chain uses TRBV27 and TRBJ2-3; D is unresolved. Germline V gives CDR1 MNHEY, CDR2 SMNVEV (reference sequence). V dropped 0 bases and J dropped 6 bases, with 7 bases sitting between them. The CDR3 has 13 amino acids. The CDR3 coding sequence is TGTGCCAGCAGTTTATCCAGGACGGATACGCAGTATTTT. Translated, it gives CASSLSRTDTQYF.

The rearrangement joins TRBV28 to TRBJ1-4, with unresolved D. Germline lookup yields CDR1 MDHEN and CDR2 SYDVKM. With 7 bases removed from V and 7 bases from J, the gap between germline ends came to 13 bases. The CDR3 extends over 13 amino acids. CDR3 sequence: CASNEGAGEKLFF. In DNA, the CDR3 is TGTGCCAGCAACGAGGGCGCCGGTGAAAAACTGTTTTTT.

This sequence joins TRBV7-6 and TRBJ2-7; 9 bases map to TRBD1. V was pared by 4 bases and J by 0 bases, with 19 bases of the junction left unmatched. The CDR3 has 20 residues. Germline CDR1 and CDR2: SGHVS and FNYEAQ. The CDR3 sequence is CASSSLPRDRVLLASYEQYF. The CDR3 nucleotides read TGTGCCAGCAGCTCCTTGCCCCGGGACAGGGTACTCTTAGCCTCCTACGAGCAGTACTTC.

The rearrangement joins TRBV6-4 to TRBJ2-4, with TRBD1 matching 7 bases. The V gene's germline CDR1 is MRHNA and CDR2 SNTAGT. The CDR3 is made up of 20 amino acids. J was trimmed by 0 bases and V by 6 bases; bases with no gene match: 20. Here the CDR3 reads CASSALPLTGTALAKNIQYF. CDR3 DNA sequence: TGTGCCAGCAGCGCTCTACCCTTGACCGGGACAGCCTTAGCCAAAAACATTCAGTACTTC.

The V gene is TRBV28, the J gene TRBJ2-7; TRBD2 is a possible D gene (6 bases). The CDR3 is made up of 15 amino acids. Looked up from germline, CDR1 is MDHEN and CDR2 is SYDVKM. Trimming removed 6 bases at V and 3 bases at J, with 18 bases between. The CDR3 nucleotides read TGTGCCAGCAGGGACCCTTACCGGGACTTCTACGAGCAGTACTTC. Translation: CASRDPYRDFYEQYF.

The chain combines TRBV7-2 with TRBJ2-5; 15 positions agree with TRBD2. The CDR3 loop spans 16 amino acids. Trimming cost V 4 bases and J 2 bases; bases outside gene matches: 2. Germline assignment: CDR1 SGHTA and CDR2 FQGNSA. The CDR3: CASSSGLAGGQETQYF. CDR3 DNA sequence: TGTGCCAGCAGCTCCGGACTAGCGGGAGGGCAAGAGACCCAGTACTTC.

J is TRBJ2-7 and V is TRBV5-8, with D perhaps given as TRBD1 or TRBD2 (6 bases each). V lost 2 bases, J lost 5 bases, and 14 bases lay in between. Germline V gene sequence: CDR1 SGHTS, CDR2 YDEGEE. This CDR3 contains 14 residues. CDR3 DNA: TGTGCCAGCAGCTTCACGGGGGCGCTAAACGAGCAGTACTTC. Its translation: CASSFTGALNEQYF.

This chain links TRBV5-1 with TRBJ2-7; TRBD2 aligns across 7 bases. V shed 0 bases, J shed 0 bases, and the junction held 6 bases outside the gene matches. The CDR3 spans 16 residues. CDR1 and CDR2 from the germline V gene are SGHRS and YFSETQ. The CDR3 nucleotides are TGCGCCAGCAGCTTGGGCGGCGGGAGTAGCTCCTACGAGCAGTACTTC. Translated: CASSLGGGSSSYEQYF.

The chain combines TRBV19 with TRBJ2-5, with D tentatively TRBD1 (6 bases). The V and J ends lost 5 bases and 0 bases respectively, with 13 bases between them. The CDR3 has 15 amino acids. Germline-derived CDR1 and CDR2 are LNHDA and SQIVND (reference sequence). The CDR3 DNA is TGTGCCAGTAGTCCTCAGGGGTTGTACCAAGAGACCCAGTACTTC. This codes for CASSPQGLYQETQYF.

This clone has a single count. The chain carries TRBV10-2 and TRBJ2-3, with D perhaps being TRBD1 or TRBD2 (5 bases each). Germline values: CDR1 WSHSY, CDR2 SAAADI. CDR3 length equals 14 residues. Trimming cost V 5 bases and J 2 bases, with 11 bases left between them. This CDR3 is CASSWDGPTDTQYF. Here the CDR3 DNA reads TGCGCCAGCAGTTGGGACGGGCCCACAGATACGCAGTATTTT.

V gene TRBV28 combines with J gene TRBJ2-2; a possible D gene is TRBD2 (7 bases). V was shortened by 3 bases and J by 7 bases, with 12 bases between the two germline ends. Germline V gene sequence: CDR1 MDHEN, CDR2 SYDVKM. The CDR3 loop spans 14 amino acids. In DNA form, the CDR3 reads TGTGCCAGCAGTTTGGGGGGGCGCGGCGGGGAGCTGTTTTTT. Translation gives CASSLGGRGGELFF.

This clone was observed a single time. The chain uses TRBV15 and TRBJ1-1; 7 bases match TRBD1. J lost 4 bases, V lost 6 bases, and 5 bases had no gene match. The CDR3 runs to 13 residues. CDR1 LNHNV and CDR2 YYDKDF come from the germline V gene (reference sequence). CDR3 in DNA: TGTGCCACCAGAGGGGGCGCGGGCACTGAAGCTTTCTTT. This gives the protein CATRGGAGTEAFF.

The DNA for the CDR3 is TGTGCCAGCAGCTTACTGGGGGGTTCACTCTCTGGGGCCAACGTCCTGACTTTC. Its protein product is CASSLLGGSLSGANVLTF. This rearrangement joins TRBV7-9 to TRBJ2-6; a possible D gene is TRBD2 (6 bases). Germline V CDR1 and CDR2: SEHNR, FQNEAQ (reference sequence). This CDR3 is 18 amino acids long. Trimming left V 2 bases short and J 0 bases short, with 14 bases between. Using reference TRBV7-9 and TRBJ2-6 for the parts outside the CDR3, the full variable domain is DTGVSQNPRHKITKRGQNVTFRCDPISEHNRLYWYRQTLGQGPEFLTYFQNEAQLEKSRLLSDRFSAERPKGSFSTLEIQRTEQGDSAMYLCASSLLGGSLSGANVLTFGAGSRLTVL.